A single sample is the source of the 21 T cell receptor beta chains below, sequenced in a study of blood T cell repertoires in COVID-19. Sequencing used immunoSEQ multiplex PCR; TCRdb keeps in-frame clones, though not all of them. The sample comprises 200,000 to 300,000 clones, over 80% of which are singletons, and roughly 2.6% rests with the top ten. Sequencing input: PBMCs or T cells enriched from blood (not recorded which). These receptors originate from a young woman with acute COVID-19.

This clone was observed a single time. The genes are TRBV5-5 and TRBJ1-2; 7 nucleotides match TRBD1. There are 14 residues in the CDR3. V shed 0 bases, J shed 5 bases, and the junction held 4 bases outside the gene matches. CDR1 and CDR2 (germline): SGHKS, YYEKEE (reference sequence). The CDR3 region has the DNA TGTGCCAGCAGCTTGGAGGGGGCGCAGTATGGCTACACCTTC. Amino acid sequence: CASSLEGAQYGYTF.

The V gene is TRBV5-1, the J gene TRBJ1-3; 8 bases fit TRBD1. Trimming cost V 2 bases and J 4 bases; bases outside gene matches: 8. From germline, CDR1 is SGHRS and CDR2 YFSETQ. The CDR3 length is 16 residues. CDR3 nucleotides: TGCGCCAGCAGCTTAACGACAGGGGTGGACGGAAACACCATATATTTT. Translation gives CASSLTTGVDGNTIYF.

This sequence joins TRBV27 and TRBJ1-5; 8 bases match TRBD1. Germline V gene lookup returns CDR1 MNHEY and CDR2 SMNVEV (reference sequence). J lost 5 bases, V lost 4 bases, and 10 bases had no gene match. The CDR3 is made up of 16 amino acids. Here the CDR3 reads CASSSLPGGSHQPQHF. The CDR3 region has the DNA TGTGCCAGCAGTTCCCTCCCAGGGGGCTCTCATCAGCCCCAGCATTTT.

This chain links TRBV5-1 with TRBJ2-5, with a tentative D call TRBD1 (5 bases). This CDR3 region has 15 residues. V lost 0 bases and J lost 5, with 14 bases in between. Germline V gene lookup returns CDR1 SGHRS and CDR2 YFSETQ. The CDR3 spells CASSLVVVKGETQYF. CDR3 bases: TGCGCCAGCAGCTTGGTGGTGGTTAAGGGGGAGACCCAGTACTTC.

Only one count was recorded for this clone. The chain uses TRBV10-3 and TRBJ1-2, with a weak D call TRBD1 (6 bases). CDR3 length: 13 amino acids. Trimming cost V 0 bases and J 6 bases, with 8 bases left between them. CDR1 is ENHRY and CDR2 is SYGVKD in the germline V gene. The CDR3, as DNA: TGTGCCATCAGTGAGTCGCAGGGGAATGGCTACACCTTC. Translated, it gives CAISESQGNGYTF.

V gene TRBV6-5 combines with J gene TRBJ1-3, with no clear D. V was trimmed by 0 bases and J by 4 bases, leaving 4 bases between them. Per the germline V gene, CDR1 is MNHEY and CDR2 is SVGAGI. CDR3 size: 13 residues. The CDR3 DNA reads as TGTGCCAGCAGTTACTCGGAGGGAAACACCATATATTTT. It translates to CASSYSEGNTIYF.

V and J are TRBV6-5 and TRBJ1-1; TRBD1 agrees at 11 bases. The V gene's germline CDR1 is MNHEY and CDR2 SVGAGI. The ends lost 2 bases at V and 5 bases at J; junction bases unmatched: 4. This CDR3 region has 15 residues. CDR3 amino acids: CASSYLRDRGTEAFF. CDR3 nucleotides: TGTGCCAGCAGTTACCTCAGGGACAGGGGGACTGAAGCTTTCTTT.

The chain couples TRBV3-1 (or the pseudogene TRBV3-2) to TRBJ2-7; D might be TRBD1 (6 bases). This CDR3 contains 13 residues. Trimming left V 3 bases short and J 4 bases short, with 10 bases between. Germline V gene sequence: CDR1 LGHDT, CDR2 YNNKEL (reference sequence). Here the CDR3 reads CASSQDGQYEQYF. The CDR3 bases are TGTGCCAGCAGCCAGGACGGACAGTACGAGCAGTACTTC.

The sample holds one count of this clone. The chain employs TRBV7-9 and TRBJ1-1; no reliable D call. This CDR3 contains 14 residues. Trimming took off 0 bases at V and 1 base at J, with 6 bases between the two ends. CDR1 and CDR2 from the germline V gene are SEHNR and FQNEAQ (reference sequence). The CDR3 DNA reads as TGTGCCAGCAGCTTAGCGGTCGGGAACACTGAAGCTTTCTTT. Translated: CASSLAVGNTEAFF.

CDR3 amino acids: CASRPDREGYGYTF. CDR3 DNA sequence: TGTGCCAGCAGACCAGACAGGGAAGGCTATGGCTACACCTTC. V and J are TRBV3-1 (or the pseudogene TRBV3-2) and TRBJ1-2, with 7 bases identical to TRBD1. Germline assignment: CDR1 LGHDT and CDR2 YNNKEL (reference sequence). V lost 6 bases, J lost 4 bases, and 8 bases stayed unmatched. This CDR3 is built from 14 residues.

This rearrangement joins TRBV12-3 or TRBV12-4 to TRBJ2-7; tentative D call: TRBD1 (9 bases). The CDR3 has 13 amino acids. Trimming removed 6 bases at V and 12 bases at J, with 21 bases between. The CDR3 loop reads CASRVAGQGGVYF. In nucleotides, the CDR3 is TGTGCCAGCAGAGTAGCGGGACAGGGAGGCGTGTACTTC.

The rearrangement uses TRBV7-2 and TRBJ1-2, with no clear D. Trimming pared 2 bases from V and 6 bases from J, leaving 10 bases between. Germline CDR1 reads SGHTA; CDR2 reads FQGNSA. This CDR3 contains 13 residues. The CDR3 spells CASSLSPADGYTF. DNA for the CDR3: TGTGCCAGCAGCTTATCCCCAGCGGATGGCTACACCTTC.

J is TRBJ1-1 and V is TRBV2; D perhaps matches TRBD1 (6 bases). V lost 9 bases to trimming and J lost 0 bases, with 14 bases between them. Germline values: CDR1 SNHLY, CDR2 FYNNEI. This CDR3 is built from 14 residues. In DNA, the CDR3 is TGTGCCAGTGGGCCTGGACAGATGAACACTGAAGCTTTCTTT. Encoded protein: CASGPGQMNTEAFF.

J is TRBJ1-2 and V is TRBV6-5; perhaps TRBD1 as D (6 bases). This CDR3 region has 16 residues. V lost 4 bases and J 5 bases, leaving 20 bases between the germline ends. Germline V gives CDR1 MNHEY, CDR2 SVGAGI. As DNA, the CDR3 is TGTGCCAGCAGTTCTGTATTCGCAGGGGAAGGATATGGCTACACCTTC. It codes for CASSSVFAGEGYGYTF.

V gene TRBV19 combines with J gene TRBJ1-5, with a weak D call TRBD1 (5 bases). In germline, CDR1 is LNHDA, CDR2 SQIVND (reference sequence). V was pared by 1 base and J by 7 bases, with 17 bases between. The CDR3 has 16 amino acids. For the CDR3, the DNA is TGTGCCAGTAGTATAGCGGGAGCGGAGGGGTGGCAGCCCCAGCATTTT. Translated, it gives CASSIAGAEGWQPQHF.

The chain employs TRBV6-2 or TRBV6-3 and TRBJ2-7, with 7 bases matching TRBD1. The CDR3 contains 15 residues. Losses at the gene ends were 2 bases for V and 5 bases for J; bases not matched to a gene: 9. Per the germline V gene, CDR1 is MNHEY and CDR2 is SVGEGT. CDR3 sequence reads: CASSYETGNRNEQYF. In nucleotides, the CDR3 is TGTGCCAGCAGTTACGAGACAGGGAATAGAAACGAGCAGTACTTC.

This chain links TRBV19 with TRBJ1-6, with 9 positions matching TRBD1. CDR1 and CDR2 from the germline V gene are LNHDA and SQIVND (reference sequence). With V trimmed by 0 bases and J by 9 bases, 6 bases remained unmatched. The CDR3 has 16 amino acids. The CDR3 DNA reads as TGTGCCAGTAGTATAGACGGGACAGGGTCCGGTTCACCCCTCCACTTT. It specifies CASSIDGTGSGSPLHF.

V usage is TRBV10-3 and J usage is TRBJ1-1; maybe TRBD1 (6 bases). Germline values: CDR1 ENHRY, CDR2 SYGVKD. This CDR3 has 13 amino acids. Trimming pared 10 bases from V and 4 bases from J, leaving 16 bases between. The CDR3 DNA sequence: TGTGCCACGCATGACAGGATCGCCACTGAAGCTTTCTTT. Amino acids: CATHDRIATEAFF.

This CDR3 is CASSFKRTTSADPYEQYF. The CDR3 bases are TGTGCCAGCAGCTTTAAACGCACAACTAGCGCGGATCCCTACGAGCAGTACTTC. The chain combines TRBV11-2 with TRBJ2-7; TRBD2 agrees at 7 bases. J lost 2 bases, V lost 3 bases, and 16 bases had no gene match. Germline assignment: CDR1 SGHAT and CDR2 FQNNGV. The CDR3 is 18 residues long.

The chain links TRBV7-8 to TRBJ1-5, with 8 bases fitting TRBD1. This CDR3 is 15 amino acids long. Germline CDR1 is SGHVS and CDR2 is FQNEAQ. J lost 3 bases, V lost 7 bases, and 8 bases had no gene match. Here the CDR3 reads CASIPGQAFNQPQHF. CDR3 coding DNA: TGTGCCAGCATCCCGGGACAGGCCTTCAATCAGCCCCAGCATTTT.

The chain joins TRBV11-2 to TRBJ2-3, with 7 nucleotides matching TRBD2. Trimming at V came to 3 bases and at J to 0 bases, leaving 3 bases not matched to a gene. Germline V CDR1 and CDR2: SGHAT, FQNNGV. The CDR3 has 15 amino acids. CDR3 in amino acids: CASSLTGGSTDTQYF. The CDR3 DNA sequence: TGTGCCAGCAGCTTGACGGGGGGTAGCACAGATACGCAGTATTTT.